This TCR beta chain was retrieved from a study of PD-1 blockade in classical Hodgkin lymphoma. Assay: immunoSEQ multiplex PCR; the TCRdb copy retains only in-frame clones and omits some. The table has around 91,000 clones, roughly 76% seen once. This clone was observed a single time. After autologous stem cell transplantation all patients relapsed, and prior brentuximab vedotin exposure differed between cohorts. The CDR3 has 14 residues. Germline V lookup: CDR1 ENHRY, CDR2 SYGVKD. Unmatched junction bases numbered 3, after V lost 4 bases and J lost 3 bases. V usage is TRBV10-3 and J usage is TRBJ2-1; 7 bases are a match to TRBD2. The material sequenced was peripheral blood mononuclear cells (PBMCs), taken before the second cycle of nivolumab. This sequence originates from a human donor with classical Hodgkin lymphoma. CDR3 DNA: TGTGCCATCAGTGCTAGCGGAGACTACAATGAGCAGTTCTTC. Protein: CAISASGDYNEQFF.